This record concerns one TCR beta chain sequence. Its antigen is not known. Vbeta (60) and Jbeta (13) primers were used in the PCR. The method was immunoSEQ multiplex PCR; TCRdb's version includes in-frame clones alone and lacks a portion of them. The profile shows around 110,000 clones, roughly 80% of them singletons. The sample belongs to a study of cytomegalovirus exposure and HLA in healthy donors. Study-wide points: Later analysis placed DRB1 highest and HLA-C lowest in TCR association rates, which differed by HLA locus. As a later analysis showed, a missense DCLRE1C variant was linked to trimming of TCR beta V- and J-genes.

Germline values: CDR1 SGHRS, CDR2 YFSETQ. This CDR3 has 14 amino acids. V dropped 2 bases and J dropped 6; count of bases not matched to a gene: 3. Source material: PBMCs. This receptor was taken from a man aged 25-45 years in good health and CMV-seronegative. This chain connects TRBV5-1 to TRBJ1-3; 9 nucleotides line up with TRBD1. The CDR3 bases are TGCGCCAGCAGCTTAACAGGGGGCGAAAACACCATATATTTT. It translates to CASSLTGGENTIYF. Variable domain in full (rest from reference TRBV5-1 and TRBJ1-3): KAGVTQTPRYLIKTRGQQVTLSCSPISGHRSVSWYQQTPGQGLQFLFEYFSETQRNKGNFPGRFSGRQFSNSRSEMNVSTLELGDSALYLCASSLTGGENTIYFGEGSWLTVV.